The rows below give T cell receptor beta chains drawn from one sample of a study of T cell responses to AZD1222 COVID-19 vaccine. Measured with immunoSEQ multiplex PCR; TCRdb has only the in-frame clones, and not every one. Of some 170,000 clones listed, about 91% are singletons. Sequenced here: peripheral blood, sampled on day 0 of MenACWY control vaccination. Source of these receptors: an adult in good health. CDR3s include the opening cysteine and the closing phenylalanine or tryptophan. Fields, in order: clone size, V gene, D gene, J gene, CDR3 protein, CDR3 DNA. The D gene is left open where the match is weak. Expanded clones are given a class, and other clones once, few, many or no size at all.

-	TRBV6-5	-	TRBJ1-2	CASSYSGAWGDYGYTF	TGTGCCAGCAGTTACTCTGGGGCCTGGGGGGACTATGGCTACACCTTC
-	TRBV11-3	-	TRBJ1-2	CASSLETYYGYTF	TGTGCCAGCAGCTTAGAGACCTACTATGGCTACACCTTC
-	TRBV5-1	TRBD1	TRBJ1-1	CASSFLGQGGTEAFF	TGCGCCAGCAGCTTCCTAGGACAGGGGGGGACTGAAGCTTTCTTT
few	TRBV16	-	TRBJ2-1	CASSYSGGSDSFF	TGTGCCAGCAGCTACTCGGGCGGCTCAGATTCGTTCTTC
few	TRBV15	-	TRBJ1-2	CATSAGWGYTF	TGTGCCACCAGTGCAGGGTGGGGCTACACCTTC
-	TRBV14	TRBD1	TRBJ1-2	CASSQDITGERGYTF	TGTGCCAGCAGCCAAGATATAACAGGGGAAAGGGGCTACACCTTC
-	TRBV24-1	-	TRBJ2-1	CATSDLGKLATQGEQFF	TGTGCCACCAGTGATTTGGGAAAACTAGCGACCCAGGGGGAGCAGTTCTTC
-	TRBV9	TRBD2	TRBJ2-7	CASSLSGEASGTYEQYF	TGTGCCAGCAGCCTCAGCGGAGAGGCTAGCGGGACCTACGAGCAGTACTTC
once	TRBV7-3	-	TRBJ2-1	CASSYVGGQDNEQFF	TGTGCCAGCAGCTATGTTGGGGGTCAGGACAATGAGCAGTTCTTC
-	TRBV5-6	-	TRBJ1-3	CASSLSISGNTIYF	TGTGCCAGCAGCTTGAGTATCTCTGGAAACACCATATATTTT
-	TRBV7-7	TRBD2	TRBJ2-1	CASSQSGGYNEQFF	TGTGCCAGCAGCCAAAGCGGGGGGTACAATGAGCAGTTCTTC
-	TRBV5-6	-	TRBJ1-2	CASSPRRAATNYGYTF	TGTGCCAGCAGCCCCCGTCGGGCAGCTACTAACTATGGCTACACCTTC
-	TRBV12-5	-	TRBJ2-5	CASGFMAGSETQYF	TGTGCTAGTGGTTTTATGGCGGGGTCGGAGACCCAGTACTTC
-	TRBV5-6	-	TRBJ1-1	CASSSYDPSDTEAFF	TGTGCCAGCAGCTCCTATGACCCATCGGACACTGAAGCTTTCTTT
-	TRBV18	TRBD1	TRBJ1-5	CASSTTRTGSAPQHF	TGTGCCAGCTCAACCACCCGGACAGGGTCTGCGCCCCAGCATTTT
-	TRBV6-5	-	TRBJ1-5	CASRFQASNQPQHF	TGTGCCAGCAGATTTCAGGCCAGCAATCAGCCCCAGCATTTT
-	TRBV3-1/TRBV3-2	TRBD2	TRBJ2-1	CASSQLAGGQFDEQFF	TGTGCCAGCAGCCAATTGGCGGGAGGGCAGTTCGATGAGCAGTTCTTC
-	TRBV4-2	TRBD2	TRBJ2-3	CASSQRSGRASDTQYF	TGTGCCAGCAGCCAACGTAGCGGGAGGGCCTCAGATACGCAGTATTTT
-	TRBV27	-	TRBJ1-5	CASSLSRRGQPQHF	TGTGCCAGCAGTTTATCGCGCAGGGGTCAGCCCCAGCATTTT
-	TRBV11-3	-	TRBJ1-6	CASSSDGGGSPLHF	TGTGCCAGCAGCTCGGACGGCGGAGGATCACCCCTCCACTTT
-	TRBV9	-	TRBJ1-2	CASSVDWRGYTF	TGTGCCAGCAGCGTAGACTGGAGGGGCTACACCTTC
-	TRBV4-2	TRBD2	TRBJ2-7	CASSRTSGMRHEQYF	TGTGCCAGCAGCCGCACTAGCGGGATGAGGCACGAGCAGTACTTC
-	TRBV18	-	TRBJ1-1	CASSQEVSEAFF	TGTGCCAGCTCACAGGAAGTCAGCGAAGCTTTCTTT
-	TRBV2	-	TRBJ1-1	CASSVGQDTEAFF	TGTGCCAGCAGTGTAGGGCAGGACACTGAAGCTTTCTTT